The clone carrying this T cell receptor beta chain was found once. Original methodology: The authors estimated nucleated cell counts from reference gene primer amplification. This table comes from immunoSEQ multiplex PCR, and its TCRdb copy is limited to in-frame clones, with some not included. That table furnishes V, J and clone size, whereas the DNA furnished D and trimming. This table has roughly 280,000 clones, 85% to 90% appearing once. This specimen comes from a study of blood T cell repertoires in COVID-19. The V and J ends lost 0 bases and 0 bases respectively, with 5 bases between them. CDR1 is PRHDT and CDR2 is FYEKMQ in the germline V gene (reference sequence). The CDR3 loop spans 15 amino acids. The cohort comprised adults aged about 18 to 100 years residing in approximately 25 US areas. Cohort allocation depended upon clinical history that participants reported.

This chain uses TRBV13 with TRBJ2-2, with D unclear. The origin of this receptor is a woman younger than 30 who had recovered from COVID-19. The sample consisted of PBMCs or T cells enriched from blood (not recorded which). CDR3 loop: CASSLGPANTGELFF. Here the CDR3 DNA reads TGTGCCAGCAGCTTAGGACCGGCGAACACCGGGGAGCTGTTTTTT. Filled out from reference TRBV13 and TRBJ2-2, the complete variable domain reads AAGVIQSPRHLIKEKRETATLKCYPIPRHDTVYWYQQGPGQDPQFLISFYEKMQSDKGSIPDRFSAQQFSDYHSELNMSSLELGDSALYFCASSLGPANTGELFFGEGSRLTVL.